Listed here is a single T cell receptor (beta chain). Its recognized antigen is unknown. Base qualities are not provided; no much larger clone lies one nucleotide away. The CDR3 numbers 16 residues from cysteine through phenylalanine. The CDR3 DNA has 48 bases and is translated from base 1. Relative to germline, V is 3 bases shorter and J is 0 bases shorter, with 12 bases between their ends. For CDR1 and CDR2, the germline V gene lists MDHEN and SYDVKM. The record originates from a study of blood T cell repertoires in COVID-19 (dated by TCRdb to the early 2020s). With respect to the entire study: The collaborator samples originated in the United States, Italy and Spain and spanned the acute and convalescent phases of COVID-19. The sample metadata nearly always contained a de-identified subject ID, COVID-19 status, age in years and sex. The prospective study material was composed of cDNA or gDNA derived from T cells, B-cell-depleted T cells, or PBMCs. HLA class I and class II types, where available, came from metadata supplied by the sample provider rather than from assay-based typing. Subjects who had been exposed to COVID-19, were actively infected with it, or had recovered from it provided the deeply sampled blood TCRbeta repertoires that made up the dataset. A freely available public database, intended as a resource for researchers studying the immune response to SARS-CoV-2, is where the repertoires were released. Samples were obtained from the ongoing ImmuneRACE study (first 160 participants) and from 1,254 subjects provided by 6 global collaborators.

The paper as a whole reports these results and caveats: Clinical and demographic metadata were provided uncurated, with the amount varying by source and participant.

TCRbeta CDR3 regions were amplified from genomic DNA using the immunoSEQ Assay, a bias-controlled multiplex PCR. The published analysis was carried out like this. The number of nucleated cells in each sample was estimated from the amplification of reference gene primers within the assay. Sequence reads were collapsed and filtered to measure the absolute abundance of every unique TCRbeta CDR3 rearrangement. For each sample, productive Simpson clonality was calculated by taking the square root of Simpson's diversity index across productive rearrangements. TCRdb retrieved this table from immuneACCESS and kept in-frame rearrangements only. Not all clones are present; in checked studies, unresolved V genes account for under half, and no reason is known for the remainder. The V and J calls and the clone size are those of that table, but D and trimming were determined from the DNA. The sample contains about 83,000 clones, around 84% of them found a single time. The top ten clones comprise 22% of the sample.

Collaborating institutions collected whole blood in K2EDTA tubes following their own protocols. For TCRbeta analysis, collaborators shipped samples as frozen whole blood, isolated PBMCs, or DNA extracted from either of those sample types. The sequence links TRBV28 to TRBJ1-3; the D gene is perhaps TRBD1, from 6 matching bases. The sequence derives from a woman of 80 years or more in a cohort sampled during active or convalescent COVID-19. Sequencing was carried out using peripheral blood. The DNA sequence is as follows: TGTGCCAGCAGTTTCCAGGGGAAATACTCTGGAAACACCATATATTTT. It specifies CASSFQGKYSGNTIYF.